This TCR beta chain was captured in a study of blood T cell repertoires in COVID-19. Study-level information: Some COVID-19 samples were acute and others convalescent; all came from the United States, Italy and Spain. PBMCs, B-cell-depleted T cells, or T cells were the source of the cDNA or gDNA that made up the material.

The ends lost 4 bases at V and 4 bases at J; junction bases unmatched: 3. Looked up from germline, CDR1 is MNHEY and CDR2 is SVGAGI. The CDR3 spans 13 residues. Seattle cases were enrolled at active infection and followed longitudinally. In the original analysis: Reference gene primer amplification yielded estimated nucleated cell counts. Data came from immunoSEQ multiplex PCR; TCRdb stores just in-frame clones and leaves some out. D and trimming come from the DNA, and the V and J calls and clone size come from that table. Here the sample spans roughly 220,000 clones, about 88% being singletons. The sequence came from a woman aged 50 to 60 with COVID-19, enrolled during active disease. The genes are TRBV6-5 and TRBJ1-1; the match to TRBD1 covers 7 bases. Material for sequencing was peripheral blood. CDR3 loop: CASSSTGSTEAFF. Here the CDR3 DNA reads TGTGCCAGCAGTTCGACAGGGTCCACTGAAGCTTTCTTT.